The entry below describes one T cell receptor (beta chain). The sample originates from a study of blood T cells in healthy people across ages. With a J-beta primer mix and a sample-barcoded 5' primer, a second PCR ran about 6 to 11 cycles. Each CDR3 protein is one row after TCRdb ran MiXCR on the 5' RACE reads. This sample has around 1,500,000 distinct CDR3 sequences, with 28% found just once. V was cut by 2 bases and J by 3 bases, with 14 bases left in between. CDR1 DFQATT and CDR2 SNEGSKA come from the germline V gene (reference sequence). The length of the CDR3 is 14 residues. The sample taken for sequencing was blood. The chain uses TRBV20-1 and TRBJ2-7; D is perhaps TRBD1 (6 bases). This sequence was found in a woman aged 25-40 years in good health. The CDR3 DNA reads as TGCAGTGCTAGAACAACCACAGGGAACTACGAGCAGTACTTC. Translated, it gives CSARTTTGNYEQYF.